This TCR beta chain was recovered during a study of control samples from healthy donors and cancer patients. Data came from immunoSEQ multiplex PCR; TCRdb stores just in-frame clones and leaves some out. The data show some 100,000 clones, just over 90% seen once. This clone has only a few counts. Sample: blood. The origin of this receptor is a human donor in good health. The donor label of this sample is uncertain.

The DNA of the CDR3 is TGTGCCAGCAGTGACACACAGGGTGTAGGTACTGAAGCTTTCTTT. It specifies CASSDTQGVGTEAFF. V usage is TRBV25-1 and J usage is TRBJ1-1; a possible D gene is TRBD1 (6 bases). Germline lookup yields CDR1 MGHDK and CDR2 SYGVNS. The CDR3 sequence is 15 residues long. The V and J ends lost 3 bases and 5 bases respectively, with 16 bases between them.